One and the same sample provided the 5 T cell receptor beta chains below, sequenced in a study of shared clonotypes between healthy human individuals. TCRdb's copy holds only in-frame clones and misses some; the assay was immunoSEQ multiplex PCR. This table holds some 2,400,000 clones, more than 90% found once. Sequencing was carried out using naive CD4+ T cells sorted from blood. Subset here: CD45RA+ positively selected. The receptors here all came from a young man in good health.

The chain links TRBV5-1 to TRBJ2-7; D is unresolved. The germline gives CDR1 SGHRS, CDR2 YFSETQ. There are 16 residues in the CDR3. Trimming removed 0 bases at V and 6 bases at J, with 19 bases between. This CDR3 reads CASSLDRVNSATEQYF. The CDR3 DNA is TGCGCCAGCAGCTTGGACCGGGTTAACAGCGCTACCGAGCAGTACTTC.

This clone has only one observation. CDR3: CASSRYREVSSYNEQFF. The CDR3 DNA sequence: TGTGCCAGCAGTAGATACAGGGAGGTAAGCTCCTACAATGAGCAGTTCTTC. The V gene is TRBV28, the J gene TRBJ2-1, with D possibly called TRBD1 or TRBD2 (6 bases each). With 5 bases removed from V and 0 bases from J, the gap between germline ends came to 17 bases. Germline V CDR1 and CDR2: MDHEN, SYDVKM. The CDR3 runs to 17 residues.

A note on this clone: The identical CDR3 is also encoded by other nucleotide sequences in the sample. The CDR3 spells CASSHGDTQYF. DNA of the CDR3: TGCGCCAGCAGCCACGGGGATACGCAGTATTTT. The genes are TRBV5-1 and TRBJ2-3; D is uncertain. Trimming pared 4 bases from V and 6 bases from J, leaving 6 bases between. Per the germline V gene, CDR1 is SGHRS and CDR2 is YFSETQ. The CDR3 is made up of 11 amino acids.

The chain links TRBV6-6 to TRBJ2-2; 8 bases align to TRBD1. Germline CDR1 is MNHNY and CDR2 is SVGAGI (reference sequence). With V trimmed by 6 bases and J by 3 bases, 9 bases remained unmatched. This CDR3 region has 16 residues. CDR3 sequence (DNA): TGTGCCAGCAGCTGGGGACAGGACCAACACACCGGGGAGCTGTTTTTT. Protein product: CASSWGQDQHTGELFF.

The V gene is TRBV7-8, the J gene TRBJ1-4; D possibly corresponds to TRBD1 (5 bases). With 6 bases removed from V and 5 bases from J, the gap between germline ends came to 22 bases. CDR1 is SGHVS, CDR2 FQNEAQ, per germline. CDR3 length: 17 residues. The CDR3 DNA follows: TGTGCCAGCAGTCACCCCTGGGCAGGGAGTAAAAATGAAAAACTGTTTTTT. It translates to CASSHPWAGSKNEKLFF.